These 20 T cell receptor beta chains were all obtained from the same sample, sequenced in a study of blood T cell repertoires in COVID-19. Sequencing used immunoSEQ multiplex PCR; TCRdb keeps in-frame clones, though not all of them. Of about 130,000 clones in the sample, approximately 86% are singletons; the top ten hold roughly an eighth. Sequences were obtained from peripheral blood. These receptors came from a woman in her 70s with COVID-19, enrolled during active disease.

The chain combines TRBV7-8 with TRBJ2-7, with D possibly matching TRBD1 (5 bases). This CDR3 region has 16 residues. V was clipped by 2 bases and J by 0 bases, with 14 bases between them. The germline CDR1 and CDR2 sequences are SGHVS and FQNEAQ. The CDR3 loop is CASSLRGRSGSYEQYF. Written as DNA, the CDR3 is TGTGCCAGCAGCTTAAGGGGAAGATCGGGCTCCTACGAGCAGTACTTC.

This clone was seen ten or more times. The chain has TRBV15 and TRBJ2-6; tentative D call: TRBD1 (6 bases). The V gene lost 5 bases and the J gene lost 4 bases, with 15 bases spanning the gap. The CDR3 loop spans 16 amino acids. Germline V gene lookup returns CDR1 LNHNV and CDR2 YYDKDF (reference sequence). CDR3 sequence (DNA): TGTGCCACCAGCCCAAGGGCCGGGACAGGGGCCAACGTCCTGACTTTC. This encodes CATSPRAGTGANVLTF.

The DNA for the CDR3 is TGTGCCAGCAGCTCGGACAGGGTCGGAAACACCATATATTTT. Translating gives CASSSDRVGNTIYF. This chain joins TRBV7-8 and TRBJ1-3, with TRBD1 matching over 8 bases. Unmatched junction bases numbered 3, after V lost 4 bases and J lost 4 bases. Germline V gene lookup returns CDR1 SGHVS and CDR2 FQNEAQ. The CDR3 runs to 14 residues.

V is TRBV2 and J is TRBJ1-4; possibly TRBD1 for D (5 bases). The CDR3 loop spans 17 amino acids. Trimming took off 4 bases at V and 0 bases at J, with 15 bases between the two ends. CDR1 SNHLY and CDR2 FYNNEI come from the germline V gene. CDR3 sequence: CASSGLDKVTTNEKLFF. CDR3 DNA sequence: TGTGCCAGCAGTGGTTTGGACAAAGTTACAACTAATGAAAAACTGTTTTTT.

This rearrangement joins TRBV5-5 to TRBJ1-1, with D tentatively TRBD1 (6 bases). Trimming left V 1 base short and J 5 bases short, with 12 bases between. This CDR3 is built from 14 residues. CDR1 and CDR2 (germline): SGHKS, YYEKEE (reference sequence). CDR3 protein: CASSLLGQGTEAFF. The CDR3 nucleotides are TGTGCCAGCAGCTTGCTGGGGCAGGGGACTGAAGCTTTCTTT.

The V gene is TRBV6-5, the J gene TRBJ1-6, with 7 bases that match TRBD1. Germline V gene sequence: CDR1 MNHEY, CDR2 SVGAGI. CDR3 length: 15 residues. V lost 6 bases, J lost 3 bases, and 5 bases stayed unmatched. CDR3 nucleotides: TGTGCCAGCAGCTACAGGGGACACTATAATTCACCCCTCCACTTT. This gives the protein CASSYRGHYNSPLHF.

This clone has just one count. The chain links TRBV5-1 to TRBJ2-1, with TRBD2 identical over 10 bases. CDR3 length: 19 residues. Trimming took 4 bases from V and 0 from J; bases not matched to a gene: 13. Germline assignment: CDR1 SGHRS and CDR2 YFSETQ. The CDR3 sequence is CASSLRLAGGLSSYNEQFF. DNA for the CDR3: TGCGCCAGCAGCCTTAGATTAGCGGGGGGCCTTAGCTCCTACAATGAGCAGTTCTTC.

The chain is built from TRBV24-1 and TRBJ1-4; the D is unclear. The CDR3 length is 13 residues. The V gene lost 5 bases and the J gene lost 13 bases, with 16 bases spanning the gap. Looked up from germline, CDR1 is KGHDR and CDR2 is SFDVKD. The CDR3 spells CATSGQDHEGLFF. The CDR3 coding sequence is TGTGCCACCAGTGGCCAGGACCATGAGGGACTGTTTTTT.

The J gene is TRBJ1-1, the V gene TRBV7-2, with TRBD1 matching over 9 bases. The CDR3 covers 16 residues. Germline CDR1 and CDR2: SGHTA and FQGNSA. Trimming took 0 bases from V and 0 from J; bases not matched to a gene: 2. CDR3 amino acids: CASSLAQGAMNTEAFF. The DNA for the CDR3 is TGTGCCAGCAGCTTAGCACAGGGGGCCATGAACACTGAAGCTTTCTTT. Complete variable domain (other parts from reference TRBV7-2 and TRBJ1-1): GAGVSQSPSNKVTEKGKDVELRCDPISGHTALYWYRQSLGQGLEFLIYFQGNSAPDKSGLPSDRFSAERTGGSVSTLTIQRTQQEDSAVYLCASSLAQGAMNTEAFFGQGTRLTVV.

There are a few counts of this clone. V gene TRBV19 combines with J gene TRBJ1-6; 7 bases match TRBD1. J gave up 7 bases and V 3 bases, and 3 bases lay outside the gene matches. This CDR3 spans 14 amino acids. Looked up from germline, CDR1 is LNHDA and CDR2 is SQIVND (reference sequence). CDR3 bases: TGTGCCAGTAGTATGGGGACAGAAAATTCACCCCTCCACTTT. Encoded protein: CASSMGTENSPLHF.

V usage is TRBV29-1 and J usage is TRBJ2-3, with 8 bases aligning to TRBD1. There are 12 residues in the CDR3. Germline values: CDR1 SQVTM, CDR2 ANQGSEA. V trimming: 7 bases; J trimming: 4 bases; junction bases outside the gene matches: 4. For the CDR3, the DNA is TGCAGCGAACGACAGGGGTCAGATACGCAGTATTTT. It encodes CSERQGSDTQYF.

This chain links TRBV15 with TRBJ1-2, with D possibly matching TRBD1 (5 bases). Germline values: CDR1 LNHNV, CDR2 YYDKDF (reference sequence). The CDR3 extends over 11 amino acids. The V end lost 3 bases, the J end lost 11 bases, and 10 bases lay between the germline ends. This CDR3 reads CATSRDYRYTF. The CDR3 coding sequence is TGTGCCACCAGCAGGGATTACAGGTACACCTTC. The variable domain in full, completed from reference TRBV15 and TRBJ1-2, reads DAMVIQNPRYQVTQFGKPVTLSCSQTLNHNVMYWYQQKSSQAPKLLFHYYDKDFNNEADTPDNFQSRRPNTSFCFLDIRSPGLGDTAMYLCATSRDYRYTFGSGTRLTVV.

The chain links TRBV18 to TRBJ2-1; 12 bases are shared with TRBD2. This CDR3 is 17 amino acids long. With V trimmed by 1 base and J by 8 bases, 9 bases remained unmatched. In germline, CDR1 is KGHSH, CDR2 LQKENI. The DNA of the CDR3 is TGTGCCAGCTCACCACTGAACCTAGCGGGGGGGCACGATGAGCAGTTCTTC. Translation: CASSPLNLAGGHDEQFF.

This sequence joins TRBV11-3 and TRBJ1-3; weak D call: TRBD1 (5 bases). Germline CDR1 and CDR2: SGHNT and YENEEA. This CDR3 has 14 amino acids. V was clipped by 2 bases and J by 2 bases, with 7 bases between them. The CDR3, as DNA: TGTGCCAGCAGCTTAAGGGGCCCTGGAAACACCATATATTTT. Residues: CASSLRGPGNTIYF.

The genes are TRBV29-1 and TRBJ2-1; TRBD2 matches at 7 bases. CDR1 is SQVTM and CDR2 is ANQGSEA in the germline V gene. V was clipped by 6 bases and J by 7 bases; unmatched bases: 12. This CDR3 comprises 14 residues. CDR3 nucleotide sequence: TGCAGCGTCGATGCATCGGGGGGAAGGAATGAGCAGTTCTTC. It specifies CSVDASGGRNEQFF.

This chain joins TRBV24-1 and TRBJ1-1; D might be TRBD1 (5 bases). The germline V gene has CDR1 KGHDR and CDR2 SFDVKD. The CDR3 runs 14 residues. With 4 bases removed from V and 1 base from J, the gap between germline ends came to 9 bases. CDR3 nucleotides: TGTGCCACCAGTGACCACGGACAGAACACTGAAGCTTTCTTT. Protein: CATSDHGQNTEAFF.

The V and J genes are TRBV19 and TRBJ2-7, with 8 positions matching TRBD1. CDR1 is LNHDA, CDR2 SQIVND, per germline (reference sequence). CDR3 length: 13 amino acids. The trim removed 5 bases at V and 7 bases at J, leaving 7 bases unmatched. Here the CDR3 DNA reads TGTGCCAGTAGTGTCGACAGGGGTCGGGAGCAGTACTTC. This sequence encodes CASSVDRGREQYF.

The V gene is TRBV29-1, the J gene TRBJ2-1; TRBD2 agrees at 10 bases. This CDR3 spans 13 amino acids. Germline loops: CDR1 SQVTM, CDR2 ANQGSEA. J gave up 5 bases and V 7 bases, and 5 bases lay outside the gene matches. This CDR3 reads CSAGAGGDNEQFF. Here the CDR3 DNA reads TGCAGCGCCGGAGCGGGGGGGGACAATGAGCAGTTCTTC.

V usage is TRBV30 and J usage is TRBJ1-2; D is possibly TRBD1 (5 bases). CDR3 size: 15 residues. V was pared by 0 bases and J by 1 base, with 12 bases between. Germline V gene data show CDR1 as GTSNPN and CDR2 as SVGIG (reference sequence). The CDR3 bases are TGTGCCTGGAGTGTACGGGGGGACTATAACTATGGCTACACCTTC. It is translated as CAWSVRGDYNYGYTF. The variable domain in full, with the rest retrieved from reference TRBV30 and TRBJ1-2, is SQTIHQWPATLVQPVGSPLSLECTVEGTSNPNLYWYRQAAGRGLQLLFYSVGIGQISSEVPQNLSASRPQDRQFILSSKKLLLSDSGFYLCAWSVRGDYNYGYTFGSGTRLTVV.

This clone was counted a few times. This chain uses TRBV28 with TRBJ1-2; D ambiguous. V lost 8 bases, J lost 0 bases, and 16 bases lay in between. The CDR3 length is 15 residues. Germline V lookup: CDR1 MDHEN, CDR2 SYDVKM. CDR3 bases: TGTGCCAGCCTTACCCTACGGGGTTCTAACTATGGCTACACCTTC. The encoded protein is CASLTLRGSNYGYTF.